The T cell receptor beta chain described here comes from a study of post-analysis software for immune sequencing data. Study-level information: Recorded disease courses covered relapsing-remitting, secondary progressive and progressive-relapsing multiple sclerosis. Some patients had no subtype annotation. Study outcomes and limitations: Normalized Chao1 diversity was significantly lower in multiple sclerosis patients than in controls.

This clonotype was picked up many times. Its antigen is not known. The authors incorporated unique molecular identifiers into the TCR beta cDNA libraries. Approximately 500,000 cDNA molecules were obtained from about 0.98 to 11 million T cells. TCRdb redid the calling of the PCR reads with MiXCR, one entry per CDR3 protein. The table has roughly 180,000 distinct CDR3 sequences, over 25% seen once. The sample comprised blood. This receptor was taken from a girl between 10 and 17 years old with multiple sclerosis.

CDR3 sequence reads: CSVDIGGYNEQFF. The CDR3 nucleotides read TGCAGCGTTGACATAGGCGGGTACAATGAGCAGTTCTTC. The V and J genes are TRBV29-1 and TRBJ2-1, with D perhaps matching TRBD2 (5 bases). The CDR3 runs 13 residues. Germline values: CDR1 SQVTM, CDR2 ANQGSEA. With 3 bases removed from V and 4 bases from J, the gap between germline ends came to 10 bases.